This is a list of T cell receptor beta chains from one sample in a study of OX40 agonist ivuxolimab in advanced cancers. The method was immunoSEQ multiplex PCR; TCRdb's version includes in-frame clones alone and lacks a portion of them. Among about 76,000 clones listed, approximately 88% were seen once. The input for sequencing was CD4+ or CD8+ T cells sorted from blood, taken in a trial of the OX40 agonist ivuxolimab. These receptors originate from an adult with an advanced solid tumor such as melanoma, head and neck, liver or kidney cancer. Each CDR3 is given with its conserved first and last residue. The D gene is left open where the match is weak. A clone size is listed for some rows: how often the clone was seen (once, few, many), or a class if it is expanded.

d_call: TRBD2
clone_size: NA
j_call: TRBJ2-7
v_call: TRBV6-1
cdr3_nt: TGTGCCAGCAGTGAACCCAGCGGGAGCTCCTACGAGCAGTACTTC
cdr3_aa: CASSEPSGSSYEQYF

d_call: TRBD2
clone_size: NA
j_call: TRBJ2-7
v_call: TRBV6-5
cdr3_nt: TGTGCCAGCAGTTCCGAGGCGGGAGGTGCCTACGAGCAGTACTTC
cdr3_aa: CASSSEAGGAYEQYF

d_call: TRBD1
clone_size: NA
j_call: TRBJ1-2
v_call: TRBV7-3
cdr3_nt: TGTGCCAGCAGCATGGCGGGCCCCGGACAGGGGAATGGCTACACCTTC
cdr3_aa: CASSMAGPGQGNGYTF

d_call: NA
clone_size: NA
j_call: TRBJ2-7
v_call: TRBV6-1
cdr3_nt: TGTGCCAGCAGGCCCGGGACCTTCTACGAGCAGTACTTC
cdr3_aa: CASRPGTFYEQYF

d_call: NA
clone_size: NA
j_call: TRBJ1-2
v_call: TRBV7-2
cdr3_nt: TGTGCCAGCAGTCATCGGCAGGGAGGATATGGCTACACCTTC
cdr3_aa: CASSHRQGGYGYTF

d_call: NA
clone_size: NA
j_call: TRBJ1-2
v_call: TRBV5-1
cdr3_nt: TGCGCCAGCAGCCAGCAGGATAACTATGGCTACACCTTC
cdr3_aa: CASSQQDNYGYTF

d_call: TRBD2
clone_size: NA
j_call: TRBJ2-1
v_call: TRBV11-2
cdr3_nt: TGTGCCAGCAGCTTTCATACGGGAGGATTCTACAATGAGCAGTTCTTC
cdr3_aa: CASSFHTGGFYNEQFF

d_call: TRBD1
clone_size: NA
j_call: TRBJ1-1
v_call: TRBV29-1
cdr3_nt: TGCAGCGCTGGGACAGGGAACCTGAACACTGAAGCTTTCTTT
cdr3_aa: CSAGTGNLNTEAFF

d_call: TRBD1
clone_size: NA
j_call: TRBJ2-3
v_call: TRBV5-4
cdr3_nt: TGTGCCAGCAGCCCTGGGACAGGGAAAGATACGCAGTATTTT
cdr3_aa: CASSPGTGKDTQYF

d_call: NA
clone_size: NA
j_call: TRBJ2-7
v_call: TRBV27
cdr3_nt: TGTGCCAGCAGTAGCCTGGGAGGACCCTACGAGCAGTACTTC
cdr3_aa: CASSSLGGPYEQYF

d_call: NA
clone_size: NA
j_call: TRBJ1-1
v_call: TRBV27
cdr3_nt: TGTGCCAGCAGTTTAATTGGATTGGACACTGAAGCTTTCTTT
cdr3_aa: CASSLIGLDTEAFF

d_call: TRBD2
clone_size: NA
j_call: TRBJ2-1
v_call: TRBV11-1
cdr3_nt: TGTGCCAGCAGCCAAACGGGAGGACGATACAATGAGCAGTTCTTC
cdr3_aa: CASSQTGGRYNEQFF

d_call: NA
clone_size: NA
j_call: TRBJ2-7
v_call: TRBV19
cdr3_nt: TGTGCCAGTAGTATAGGAGGGGGGACAGCTTCCTACGAGCAGTACTTC
cdr3_aa: CASSIGGGTASYEQYF

d_call: TRBD2
clone_size: NA
j_call: TRBJ2-6
v_call: TRBV18
cdr3_nt: TGTGCCAGCTCACCGCGGGGGTCTGCAATCTCTGGGGCCAACGTCCTGACTTTC
cdr3_aa: CASSPRGSAISGANVLTF

d_call: NA
clone_size: NA
j_call: TRBJ1-1
v_call: TRBV19
cdr3_nt: TGTGCCAGTAGTATAGTTAGGGGGAGCACTGAAGCTTTCTTT
cdr3_aa: CASSIVRGSTEAFF

d_call: NA
clone_size: few
j_call: TRBJ2-7
v_call: TRBV10-3
cdr3_nt: TGTGCCATCAGTGACGCGGGACAAGTCTCCTACGAGCAGTACTTC
cdr3_aa: CAISDAGQVSYEQYF

d_call: TRBD2
clone_size: NA
j_call: TRBJ2-7
v_call: TRBV10-1
cdr3_nt: TGCGCCAGCAGTGAGTTGGGACTAGAATCGGCCGAGCAGTACTTC
cdr3_aa: CASSELGLESAEQYF

d_call: NA
clone_size: NA
j_call: TRBJ1-1
v_call: TRBV5-6
cdr3_nt: TGTGCCAGCAGCTTGGTCCGGGAATGGGTCACTGAAGCTTTCTTT
cdr3_aa: CASSLVREWVTEAFF

d_call: NA
clone_size: NA
j_call: TRBJ1-4
v_call: TRBV30
cdr3_nt: TGTGCCTGGAGTGGGTCGGACAGAACTAATGAAAAACTGTTTTTT
cdr3_aa: CAWSGSDRTNEKLFF

d_call: NA
clone_size: NA
j_call: TRBJ2-2
v_call: TRBV28
cdr3_nt: TGTGCCAGCGGTACTCTGACAGGGAACACCGGGGAGCTGTTTTTT
cdr3_aa: CASGTLTGNTGELFF

d_call: NA
clone_size: NA
j_call: TRBJ2-2
v_call: TRBV5-8
cdr3_nt: TGTGCCAGCCGCCCCGGGACACTAACGAACACCGGGGAGCTGTTTTTT
cdr3_aa: CASRPGTLTNTGELFF

d_call: TRBD1
clone_size: NA
j_call: TRBJ2-7
v_call: TRBV28
cdr3_nt: TGTGCCAGCAGTCTAGGCACAGGGGGATACGAGCAGTACTTC
cdr3_aa: CASSLGTGGYEQYF

d_call: TRBD1
clone_size: NA
j_call: TRBJ2-2
v_call: TRBV9
cdr3_nt: TGTGCCAGCAGCGTACCCCGGTTGGGGACAGGGAGTACCGGGGAGCTGTTTTTT
cdr3_aa: CASSVPRLGTGSTGELFF

d_call: NA
clone_size: NA
j_call: TRBJ1-5
v_call: TRBV4-1
cdr3_nt: TGCGCCAGCAGCCAAGCGTCAGTGTCGCCCCAGCATTTT
cdr3_aa: CASSQASVSPQHF

d_call: NA
clone_size: NA
j_call: TRBJ2-7
v_call: TRBV13
cdr3_nt: TGTGCCAGCAGCTTAGGACAGGGACCCGGCCCTCACTACGAGCAGTACTTC
cdr3_aa: CASSLGQGPGPHYEQYF

d_call: NA
clone_size: few
j_call: TRBJ2-5
v_call: TRBV7-8
cdr3_nt: TGTGCCAGCAGCCACTACGCAAGAGGGGCTCGACAGACCCAGTACTTC
cdr3_aa: CASSHYARGARQTQYF

d_call: NA
clone_size: NA
j_call: TRBJ2-4
v_call: TRBV28
cdr3_nt: TGTGCCAGCAGCCCCTTGGAGCGGATGGGTGACAAAAACATTCAGTACTTC
cdr3_aa: CASSPLERMGDKNIQYF

d_call: TRBD1
clone_size: NA
j_call: TRBJ2-3
v_call: TRBV11-2
cdr3_nt: TGTGCCAGCAGCTTAAATCGATACGGGACAGGGGGCCCCTTTGATACGCAGTATTTT
cdr3_aa: CASSLNRYGTGGPFDTQYF

d_call: TRBD2
clone_size: NA
j_call: TRBJ2-7
v_call: TRBV7-2
cdr3_nt: TGTGCCAGCAGCACTCCCCGGGGGGTGGCCTACGAGCAGTACTTC
cdr3_aa: CASSTPRGVAYEQYF

d_call: NA
clone_size: NA
j_call: TRBJ2-7
v_call: TRBV4-1
cdr3_nt: TGCGCCAGCAGCCAAGTAGGAGCGGGAAGGGGGTACGAGCAGTACTTC
cdr3_aa: CASSQVGAGRGYEQYF

d_call: NA
clone_size: NA
j_call: TRBJ2-3
v_call: TRBV7-6
cdr3_nt: TGTGCCAGCAGCCCTGGACAGAGTCACACAGATACGCAGTATTTT
cdr3_aa: CASSPGQSHTDTQYF

d_call: NA
clone_size: NA
j_call: TRBJ2-7
v_call: TRBV19
cdr3_nt: TGTGCCAGTAGTCCTCCAGGGGCCCTCTCTTTTGAGCAGTACTTC
cdr3_aa: CASSPPGALSFEQYF

d_call: NA
clone_size: once
j_call: TRBJ1-1
v_call: TRBV5-8
cdr3_nt: TGTGCCAGCAGCTTGGGGGGGCAGGGGCTGAACACTGAAGCTTTCTTT
cdr3_aa: CASSLGGQGLNTEAFF

d_call: TRBD1
clone_size: NA
j_call: TRBJ1-6
v_call: TRBV30
cdr3_nt: TGTGCCTGGAATACAGGGGGGGATAATTCACCCCTCCACTTT
cdr3_aa: CAWNTGGDNSPLHF